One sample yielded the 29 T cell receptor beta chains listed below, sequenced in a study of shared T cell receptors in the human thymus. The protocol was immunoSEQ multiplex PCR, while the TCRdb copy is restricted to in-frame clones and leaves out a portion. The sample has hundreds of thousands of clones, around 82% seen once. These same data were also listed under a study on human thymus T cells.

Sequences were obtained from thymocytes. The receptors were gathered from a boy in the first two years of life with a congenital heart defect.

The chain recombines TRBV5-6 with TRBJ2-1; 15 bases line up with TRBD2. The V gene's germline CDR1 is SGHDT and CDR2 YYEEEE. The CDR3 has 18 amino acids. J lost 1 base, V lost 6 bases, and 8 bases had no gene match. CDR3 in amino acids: CASNQGLAGGLSYNEQFF. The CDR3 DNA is TGTGCCAGCAACCAGGGACTAGCGGGAGGTCTATCCTACAATGAGCAGTTCTTC.

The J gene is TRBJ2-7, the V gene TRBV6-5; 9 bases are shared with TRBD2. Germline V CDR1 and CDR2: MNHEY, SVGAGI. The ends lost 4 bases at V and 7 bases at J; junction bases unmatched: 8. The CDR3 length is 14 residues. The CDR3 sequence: CASSSTSGLGEQYF. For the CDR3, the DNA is TGTGCCAGCAGTTCAACTAGCGGGTTAGGAGAGCAGTACTTC.

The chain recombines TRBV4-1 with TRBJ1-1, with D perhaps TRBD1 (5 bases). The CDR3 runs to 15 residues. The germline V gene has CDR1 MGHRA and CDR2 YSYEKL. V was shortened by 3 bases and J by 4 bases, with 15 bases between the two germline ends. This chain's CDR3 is CASSHPMGEATEAFF. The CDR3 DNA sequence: TGCGCCAGCAGCCACCCCATGGGGGAGGCCACTGAAGCTTTCTTT.

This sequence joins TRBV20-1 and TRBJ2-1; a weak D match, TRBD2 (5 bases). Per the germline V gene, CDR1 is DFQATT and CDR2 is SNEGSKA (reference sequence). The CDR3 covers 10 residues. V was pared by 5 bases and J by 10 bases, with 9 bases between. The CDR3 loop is CSAPTREQFF. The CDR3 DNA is TGCAGTGCTCCCACTAGAGAGCAGTTCTTC.

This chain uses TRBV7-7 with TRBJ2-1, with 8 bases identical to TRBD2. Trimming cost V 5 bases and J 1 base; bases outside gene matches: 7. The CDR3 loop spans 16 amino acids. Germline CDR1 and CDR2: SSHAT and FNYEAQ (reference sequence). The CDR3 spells CASSRGGTESYNEQFF. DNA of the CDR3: TGTGCCAGCAGCCGCGGGGGGACTGAGTCCTACAATGAGCAGTTCTTC.

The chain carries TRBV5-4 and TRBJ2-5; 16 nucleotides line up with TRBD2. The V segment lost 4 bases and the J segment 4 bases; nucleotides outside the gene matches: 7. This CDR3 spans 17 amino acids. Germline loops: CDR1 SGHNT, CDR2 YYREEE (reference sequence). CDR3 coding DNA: TGTGCCAGCAGCGGGGGACTAGCGGGAGGGCCCGGAGAGACCCAGTACTTC. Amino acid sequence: CASSGGLAGGPGETQYF.

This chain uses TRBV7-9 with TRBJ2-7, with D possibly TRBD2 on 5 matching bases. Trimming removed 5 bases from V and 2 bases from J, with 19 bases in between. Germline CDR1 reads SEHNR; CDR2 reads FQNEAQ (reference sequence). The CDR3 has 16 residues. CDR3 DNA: TGTGCCAGCAGCCCCTTCGGCGGGCATGACCCCTACGAGCAGTACTTC. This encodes CASSPFGGHDPYEQYF.

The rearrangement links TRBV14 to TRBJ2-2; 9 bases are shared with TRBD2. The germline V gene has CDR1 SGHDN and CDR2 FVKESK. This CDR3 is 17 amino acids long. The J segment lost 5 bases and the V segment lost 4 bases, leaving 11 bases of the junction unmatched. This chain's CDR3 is CASSPKPSGIGTGELFF. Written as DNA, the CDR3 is TGTGCCAGCAGCCCAAAACCTAGCGGGATAGGGACCGGGGAGCTGTTTTTT.

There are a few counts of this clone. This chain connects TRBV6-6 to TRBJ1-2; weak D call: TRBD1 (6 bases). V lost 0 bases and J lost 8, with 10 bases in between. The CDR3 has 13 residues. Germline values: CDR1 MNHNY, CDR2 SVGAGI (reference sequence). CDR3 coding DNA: TGTGCCAGCAGTTACTCGCAGGGGTTCGGCTACACCTTC. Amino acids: CASSYSQGFGYTF.

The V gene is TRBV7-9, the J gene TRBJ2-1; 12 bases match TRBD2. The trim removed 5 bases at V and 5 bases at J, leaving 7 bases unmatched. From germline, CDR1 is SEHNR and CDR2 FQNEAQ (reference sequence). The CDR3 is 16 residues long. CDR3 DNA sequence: TGTGCCAGCAGCAAATCTAGCGGGAGGGCCCACAATGAGCAGTTCTTC. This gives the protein CASSKSSGRAHNEQFF.

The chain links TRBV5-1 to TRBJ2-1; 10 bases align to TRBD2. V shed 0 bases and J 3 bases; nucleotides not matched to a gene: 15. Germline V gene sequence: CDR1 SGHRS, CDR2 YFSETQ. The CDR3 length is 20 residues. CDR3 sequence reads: CASSLALGWSRTSGYNEQFF. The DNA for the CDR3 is TGCGCCAGCAGCTTGGCCCTCGGGTGGAGCAGGACTAGCGGCTACAATGAGCAGTTCTTC.

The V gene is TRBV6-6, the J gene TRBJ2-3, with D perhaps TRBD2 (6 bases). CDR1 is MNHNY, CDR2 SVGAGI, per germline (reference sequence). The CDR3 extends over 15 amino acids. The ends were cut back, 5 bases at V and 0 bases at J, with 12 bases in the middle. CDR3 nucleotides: TGTGCCAGCAGTCCCGGGACTGCTAGCACAGATACGCAGTATTTT. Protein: CASSPGTASTDTQYF.

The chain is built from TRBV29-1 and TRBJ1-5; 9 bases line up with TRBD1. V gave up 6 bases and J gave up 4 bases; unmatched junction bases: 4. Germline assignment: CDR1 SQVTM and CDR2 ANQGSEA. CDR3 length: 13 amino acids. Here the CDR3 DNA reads TGCAGCGTAGTGACAGGGGGGAATCAGCCCCAGCATTTT. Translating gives CSVVTGGNQPQHF.

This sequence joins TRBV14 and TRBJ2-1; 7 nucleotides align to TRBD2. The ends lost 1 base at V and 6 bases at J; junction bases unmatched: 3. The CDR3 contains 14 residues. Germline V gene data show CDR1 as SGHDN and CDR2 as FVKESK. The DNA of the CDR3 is TGTGCCAGCAGCCAAGGGGAGGGCGGCAATGAGCAGTTCTTC. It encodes CASSQGEGGNEQFF.

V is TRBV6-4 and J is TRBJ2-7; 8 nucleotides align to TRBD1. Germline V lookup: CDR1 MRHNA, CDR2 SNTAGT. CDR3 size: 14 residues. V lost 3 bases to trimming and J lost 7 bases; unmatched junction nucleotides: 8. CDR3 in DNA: TGTGCCAGCAGTGAGGACAGGGCGTCAGAAGAGCAGTACTTC. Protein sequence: CASSEDRASEEQYF.

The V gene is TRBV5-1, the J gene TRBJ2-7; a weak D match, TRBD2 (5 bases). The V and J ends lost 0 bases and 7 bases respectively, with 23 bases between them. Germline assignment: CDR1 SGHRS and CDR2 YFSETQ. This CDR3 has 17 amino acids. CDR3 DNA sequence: TGCGCCAGCAGCTTGGCTTCCACTAACCCGGTTCGAGGGGAGCAGTACTTC. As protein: CASSLASTNPVRGEQYF.

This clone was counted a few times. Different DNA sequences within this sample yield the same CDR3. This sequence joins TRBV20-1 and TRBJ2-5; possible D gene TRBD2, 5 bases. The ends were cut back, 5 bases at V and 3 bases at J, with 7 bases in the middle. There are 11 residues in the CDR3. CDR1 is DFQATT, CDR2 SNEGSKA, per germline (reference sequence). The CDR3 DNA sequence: TGCAGTGCTCGGGAAGAAGAGACCCAGTACTTC. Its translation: CSAREEETQYF.

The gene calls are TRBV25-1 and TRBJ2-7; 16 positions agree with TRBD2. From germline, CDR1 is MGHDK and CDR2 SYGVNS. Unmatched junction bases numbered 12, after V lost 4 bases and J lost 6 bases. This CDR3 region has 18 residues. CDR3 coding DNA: TGTGCCAGCAGTGCCCTCGGGACTAGCGGGAGGGATTCCGGCGAGCAGTACTTC. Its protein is CASSALGTSGRDSGEQYF.

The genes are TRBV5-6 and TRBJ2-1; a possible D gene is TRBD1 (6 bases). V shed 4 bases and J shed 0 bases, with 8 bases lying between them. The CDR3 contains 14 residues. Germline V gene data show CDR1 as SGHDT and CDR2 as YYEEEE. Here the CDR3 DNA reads TGTGCCAGCAGCACAGGGTGCTCCTACAATGAGCAGTTCTTC. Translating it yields CASSTGCSYNEQFF.

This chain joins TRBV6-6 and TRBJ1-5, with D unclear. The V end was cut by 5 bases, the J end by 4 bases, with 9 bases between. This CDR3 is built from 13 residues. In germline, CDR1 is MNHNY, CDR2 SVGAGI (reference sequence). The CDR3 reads CASSRVSNQPQHF. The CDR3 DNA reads TGTGCCAGCAGTCGGGTCTCTAATCAGCCCCAGCATTTT.

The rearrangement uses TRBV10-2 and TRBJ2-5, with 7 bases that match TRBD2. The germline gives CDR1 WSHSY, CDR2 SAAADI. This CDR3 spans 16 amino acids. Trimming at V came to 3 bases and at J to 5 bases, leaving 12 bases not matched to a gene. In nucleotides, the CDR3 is TGCGCCAGCAGTGACGCGTCTAGCGGATGGGGGGAGACCCAGTACTTC. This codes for CASSDASSGWGETQYF.

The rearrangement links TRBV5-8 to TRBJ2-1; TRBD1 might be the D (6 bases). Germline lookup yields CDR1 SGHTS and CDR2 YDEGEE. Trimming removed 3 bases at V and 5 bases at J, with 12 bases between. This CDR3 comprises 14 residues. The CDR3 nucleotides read TGTGCCAGCAGCTCGTTGACAGGAAACAATGAGCAGTTCTTC. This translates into CASSSLTGNNEQFF.

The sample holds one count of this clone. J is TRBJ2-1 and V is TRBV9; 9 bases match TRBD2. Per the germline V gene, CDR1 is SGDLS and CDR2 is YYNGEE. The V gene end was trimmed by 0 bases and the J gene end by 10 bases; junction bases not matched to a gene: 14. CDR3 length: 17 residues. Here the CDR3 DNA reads TGTGCCAGCAGCGTAGCTGGGGCGGGAGGGGGGTCTGGGGAGCAGTTCTTC. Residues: CASSVAGAGGGSGEQFF.

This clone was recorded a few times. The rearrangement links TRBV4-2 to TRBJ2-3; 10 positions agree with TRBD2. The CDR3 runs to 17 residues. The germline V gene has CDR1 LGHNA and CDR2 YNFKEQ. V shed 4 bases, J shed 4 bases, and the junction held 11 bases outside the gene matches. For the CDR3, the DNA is TGTGCCAGCAGCCGTAGGGATAGCGGGAGGAGTGCAGATACGCAGTATTTT. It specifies CASSRRDSGRSADTQYF.

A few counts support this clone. The CDR3 here is CASSEGRVGEKLFF. The CDR3 nucleotides are TGTGCCAGCAGTGAGGGGAGGGTGGGTGAAAAACTGTTTTTT. The chain employs TRBV2 and TRBJ1-4; D gene unclear. The CDR3 runs to 14 residues. The V gene lost 3 bases and the J gene lost 7 bases, with 12 bases spanning the gap. Germline V lookup: CDR1 SNHLY, CDR2 FYNNEI.

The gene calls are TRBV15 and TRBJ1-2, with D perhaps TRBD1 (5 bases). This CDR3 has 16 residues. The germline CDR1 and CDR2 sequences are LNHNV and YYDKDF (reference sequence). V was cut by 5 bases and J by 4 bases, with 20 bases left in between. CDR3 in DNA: TGTGCCACCAGCCCCTCTCCGGTAGCAGGGCGCTATGGCTACACCTTC. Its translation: CATSPSPVAGRYGYTF.

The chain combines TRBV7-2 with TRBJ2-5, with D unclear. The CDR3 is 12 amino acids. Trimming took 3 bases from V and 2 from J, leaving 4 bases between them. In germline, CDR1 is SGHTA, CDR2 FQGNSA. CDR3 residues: CASSFQQETQYF. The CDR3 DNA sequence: TGTGCCAGCAGCTTCCAGCAAGAGACCCAGTACTTC.

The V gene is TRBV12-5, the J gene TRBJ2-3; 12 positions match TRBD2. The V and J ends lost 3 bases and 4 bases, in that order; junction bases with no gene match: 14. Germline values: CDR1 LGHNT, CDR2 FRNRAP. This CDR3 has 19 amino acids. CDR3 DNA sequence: TGTGCTAGTGGTTTATCTAGCGGGAGGGCCGGTATGAGGGCAGATACGCAGTATTTT. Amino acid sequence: CASGLSSGRAGMRADTQYF.

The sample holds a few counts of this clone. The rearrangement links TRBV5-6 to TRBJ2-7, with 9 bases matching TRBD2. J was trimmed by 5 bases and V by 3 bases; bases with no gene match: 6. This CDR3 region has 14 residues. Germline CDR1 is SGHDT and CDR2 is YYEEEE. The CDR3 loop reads CASSSTSGFNEQYF. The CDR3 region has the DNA TGTGCCAGCAGCTCCACTAGCGGGTTCAACGAGCAGTACTTC.